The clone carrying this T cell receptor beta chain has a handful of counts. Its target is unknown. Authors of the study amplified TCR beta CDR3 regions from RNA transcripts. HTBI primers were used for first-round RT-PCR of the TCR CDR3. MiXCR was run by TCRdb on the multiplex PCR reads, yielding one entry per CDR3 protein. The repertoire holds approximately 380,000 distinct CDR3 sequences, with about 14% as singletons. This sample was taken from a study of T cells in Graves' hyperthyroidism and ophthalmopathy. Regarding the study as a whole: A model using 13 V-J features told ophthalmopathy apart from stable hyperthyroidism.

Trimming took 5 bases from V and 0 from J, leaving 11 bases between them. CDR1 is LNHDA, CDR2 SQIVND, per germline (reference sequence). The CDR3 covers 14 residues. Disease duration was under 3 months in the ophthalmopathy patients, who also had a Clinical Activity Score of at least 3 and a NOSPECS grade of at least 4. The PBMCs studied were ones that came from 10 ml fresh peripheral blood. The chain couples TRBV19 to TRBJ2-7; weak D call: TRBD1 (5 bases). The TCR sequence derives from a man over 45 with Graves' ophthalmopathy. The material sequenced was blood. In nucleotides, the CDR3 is TGTGCCAGTAGTCACCGGACATACTCCTACGAGCAGTACTTC. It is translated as CASSHRTYSYEQYF.